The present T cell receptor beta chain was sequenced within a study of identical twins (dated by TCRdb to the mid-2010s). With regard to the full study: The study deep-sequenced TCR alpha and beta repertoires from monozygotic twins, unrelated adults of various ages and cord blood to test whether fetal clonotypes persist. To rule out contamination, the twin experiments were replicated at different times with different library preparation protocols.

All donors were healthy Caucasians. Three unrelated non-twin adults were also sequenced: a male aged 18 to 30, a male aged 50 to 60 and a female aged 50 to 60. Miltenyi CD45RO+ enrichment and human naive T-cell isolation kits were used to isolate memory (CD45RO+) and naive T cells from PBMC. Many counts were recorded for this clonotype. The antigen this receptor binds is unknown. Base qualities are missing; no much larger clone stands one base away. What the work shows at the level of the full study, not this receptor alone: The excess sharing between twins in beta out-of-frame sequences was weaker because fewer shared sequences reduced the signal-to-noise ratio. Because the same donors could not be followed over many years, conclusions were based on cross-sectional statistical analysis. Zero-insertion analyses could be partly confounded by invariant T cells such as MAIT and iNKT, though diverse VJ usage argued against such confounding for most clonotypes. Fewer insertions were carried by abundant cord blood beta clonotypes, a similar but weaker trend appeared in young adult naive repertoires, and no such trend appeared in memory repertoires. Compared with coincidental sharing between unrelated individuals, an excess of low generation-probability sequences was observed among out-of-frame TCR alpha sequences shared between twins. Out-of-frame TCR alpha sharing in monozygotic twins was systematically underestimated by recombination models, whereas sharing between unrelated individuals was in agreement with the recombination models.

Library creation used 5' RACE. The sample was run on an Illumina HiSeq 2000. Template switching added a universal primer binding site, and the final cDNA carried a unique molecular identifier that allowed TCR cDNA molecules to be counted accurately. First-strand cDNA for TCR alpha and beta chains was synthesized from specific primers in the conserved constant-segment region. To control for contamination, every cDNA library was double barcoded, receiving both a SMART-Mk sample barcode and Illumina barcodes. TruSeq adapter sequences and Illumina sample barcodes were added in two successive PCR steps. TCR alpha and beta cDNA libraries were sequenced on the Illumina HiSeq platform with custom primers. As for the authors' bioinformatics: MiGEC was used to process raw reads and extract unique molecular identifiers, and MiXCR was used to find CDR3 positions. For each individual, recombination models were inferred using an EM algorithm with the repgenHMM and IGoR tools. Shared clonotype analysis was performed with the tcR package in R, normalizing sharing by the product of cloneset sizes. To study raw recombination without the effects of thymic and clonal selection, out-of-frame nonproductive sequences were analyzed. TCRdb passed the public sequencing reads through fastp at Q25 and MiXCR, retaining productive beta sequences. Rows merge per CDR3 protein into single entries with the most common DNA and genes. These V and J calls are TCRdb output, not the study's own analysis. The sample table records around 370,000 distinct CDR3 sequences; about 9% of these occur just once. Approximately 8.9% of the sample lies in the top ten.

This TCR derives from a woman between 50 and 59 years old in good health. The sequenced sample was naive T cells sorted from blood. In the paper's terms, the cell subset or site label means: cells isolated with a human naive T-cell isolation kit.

The nucleotide sequence reads TGTGCCAGCAGTTTAGAGGGGAACTCCTACGAGCAGTACTTC. The encoded protein is CASSLEGNSYEQYF. The receptor chain draws on TRBV12-3 or TRBV12-4 and TRBJ2-7; matching of 5 bases hints at TRBD1 as the D gene. The CDR3, cysteine through phenylalanine, is 14 amino acids long. Only the CDR3 DNA is retained, 42 bases long and in frame from the first base. V is pared back by 1 base and J by 0 bases, with 7 bases lying between the germline termini.